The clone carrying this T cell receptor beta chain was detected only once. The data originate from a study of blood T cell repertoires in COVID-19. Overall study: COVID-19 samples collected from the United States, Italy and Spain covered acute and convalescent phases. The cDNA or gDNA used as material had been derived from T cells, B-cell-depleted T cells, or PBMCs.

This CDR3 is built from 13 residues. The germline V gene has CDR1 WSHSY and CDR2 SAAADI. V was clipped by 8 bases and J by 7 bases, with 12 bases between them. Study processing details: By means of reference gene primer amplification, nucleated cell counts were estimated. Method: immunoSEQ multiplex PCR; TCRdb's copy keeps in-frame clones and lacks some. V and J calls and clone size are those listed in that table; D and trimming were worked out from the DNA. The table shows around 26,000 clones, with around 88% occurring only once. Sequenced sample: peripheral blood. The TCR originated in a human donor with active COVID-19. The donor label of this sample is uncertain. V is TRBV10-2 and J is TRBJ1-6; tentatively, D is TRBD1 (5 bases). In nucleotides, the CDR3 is TGCGCCAGCCGGGACGGGGGGAATTCACCCCTCCACTTT. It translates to CASRDGGNSPLHF.